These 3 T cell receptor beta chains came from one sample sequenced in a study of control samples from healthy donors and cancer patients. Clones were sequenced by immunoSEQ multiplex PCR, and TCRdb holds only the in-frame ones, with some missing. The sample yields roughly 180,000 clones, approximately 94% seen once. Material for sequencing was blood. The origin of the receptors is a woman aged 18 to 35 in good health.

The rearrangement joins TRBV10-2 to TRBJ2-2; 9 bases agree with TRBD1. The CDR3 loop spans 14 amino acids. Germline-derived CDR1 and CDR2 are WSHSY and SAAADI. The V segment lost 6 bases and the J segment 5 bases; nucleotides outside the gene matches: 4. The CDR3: CASRRTGDTGELFF. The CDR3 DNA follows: TGCGCCAGCAGACGGACAGGGGATACCGGGGAGCTGTTTTTT.

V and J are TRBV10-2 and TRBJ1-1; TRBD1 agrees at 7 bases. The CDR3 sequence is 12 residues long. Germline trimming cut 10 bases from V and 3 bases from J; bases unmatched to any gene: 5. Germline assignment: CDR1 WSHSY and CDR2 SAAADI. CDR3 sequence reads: CAISGGHTEAFF. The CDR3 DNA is TGCGCCATCTCAGGGGGGCACACTGAAGCTTTCTTT.

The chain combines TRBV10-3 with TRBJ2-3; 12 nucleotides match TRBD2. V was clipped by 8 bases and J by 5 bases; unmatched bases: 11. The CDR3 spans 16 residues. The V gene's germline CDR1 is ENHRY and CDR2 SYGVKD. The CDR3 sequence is CAIGPASGGAIDTQYF. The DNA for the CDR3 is TGTGCCATCGGACCGGCTAGCGGGGGGGCCATAGATACGCAGTATTTT.